This entry lists 5 T cell receptor beta chains sequenced from one sample in a study of immune evolution from preneoplasia to lung adenocarcinoma. Only in-frame clones appear in the TCRdb table, and some are missing; sequencing was by immunoSEQ multiplex PCR. Here the sample spans approximately 9,300 clones, roughly 77% being singletons. Sequencing was done on a sample of FFPE minimally invasive lung adenocarcinoma tissue. The origin of the receptors is a donor at least 70 years old with lung adenocarcinoma.

V usage is TRBV5-1 and J usage is TRBJ2-1; tentative D call: TRBD2 (7 bases). The ends were cut back, 4 bases at V and 7 bases at J, with 15 bases in the middle. Germline loops: CDR1 SGHRS, CDR2 YFSETQ. This CDR3 has 14 residues. The CDR3 protein is CASSPTGRGNEQFF. The CDR3, as DNA: TGCGCCAGCAGCCCTACAGGGAGGGGAAATGAGCAGTTCTTC.

The rearrangement uses TRBV6-6 and TRBJ1-3; TRBD1 agrees at 7 bases. CDR3 size: 16 residues. The germline CDR1 and CDR2 sequences are MNHNY and SVGAGI (reference sequence). J was trimmed by 0 bases and V by 5 bases; bases with no gene match: 7. CDR3 residues: CASSRQGRGSGNTIYF. CDR3 DNA sequence: TGTGCCAGCAGTCGACAGGGTAGAGGCTCTGGAAACACCATATATTTT.

V and J are TRBV28 and TRBJ1-1; the match to TRBD1 covers 8 bases. The CDR3 length is 12 residues. Losses at the gene ends were 2 bases for V and 8 bases for J; bases not matched to a gene: 1. The germline gives CDR1 MDHEN, CDR2 SYDVKM. CDR3 in amino acids: CASSLRQGEAFF. Written as DNA, the CDR3 is TGTGCCAGCAGTTTAAGACAGGGGGAAGCTTTCTTT.

The chain links TRBV5-4 to TRBJ2-6; 7 positions match TRBD1. This CDR3 is 17 amino acids long. Unmatched junction bases numbered 7, after V lost 0 bases and J lost 4 bases. Germline V gene sequence: CDR1 SGHNT, CDR2 YYREEE (reference sequence). The CDR3 DNA reads TGTGCCAGCAGCTTGGGAGGGGGCGTGCGCGGGGCCAACGTCCTGACTTTC. It translates to CASSLGGGVRGANVLTF. Based on the CDR3 plus reference TRBV5-4 and TRBJ2-6, the full variable domain is ETGVTQSPTHLIKTRGQQVTLRCSSQSGHNTVSWYQQALGQGPQFIFQYYREEENGRGNFPPRFSGLQFPNYSSELNVNALELDDSALYLCASSLGGGVRGANVLTFGAGSRLTVL.

The CDR3 DNA sequence: TGTGCCAGTACCCCCGCGGCAGGCTCCAGCCTCCAGCCCCAGCATTTT. It is translated as CASTPAAGSSLQPQHF. The rearrangement links TRBV19 to TRBJ1-5, with unresolved D. The V end was cut by 7 bases, the J end by 7 bases, with 23 bases between. This CDR3 comprises 16 residues. CDR1 and CDR2 (germline): LNHDA, SQIVND (reference sequence).